A single T cell receptor beta chain is shown here with its context. These data belong to a study of regulatory T cells in long-lasting Graves disease. Across the whole study: Disease was considered persistent Graves' disease after over 5 years of antithyroid drugs (with positive TSH receptor antibodies).

Stated time point: persistent/refractory GD, antithyroid drugs over 5 years with positive TRAb. The TCR library was made from RNA that had been extracted from PBMCs in TRIzol. In Xi'an, China, an endocrinology department was the source of patients. Roughly 10 milliliters of peripheral blood were taken and placed in EDTA tubes. In building TCR beta libraries, iRepertoire HTBI primers were used together with Arm-PCR of CDR3 regions. TCRdb reprocessed the multiplex PCR reads with MiXCR, giving one entry per CDR3 protein. The sample shows almost 350,000 distinct CDR3 sequences, roughly a fifth of them seen only once. Germline CDR1 and CDR2: DFQATT and SNEGSKA (reference sequence). This CDR3 comprises 17 residues. Trimming removed 4 bases from V and 0 bases from J, with 16 bases in between.

The receptor was derived from a female donor with Graves disease. The J gene is TRBJ1-6, the V gene TRBV20-1, with TRBD1 as a possible D gene (6 bases). Sequenced here: peripheral blood mononuclear cells (PBMCs), sampled when the disease was refractory, from a patient treated with antithyroid drugs. The CDR3 DNA reads as TGCAGTGCTACAGACAGGTTTACGGGCTCCTATAATTCACCCCTCCACTTT. Protein sequence: CSATDRFTGSYNSPLHF.